This T cell receptor (beta chain) is from a study of T cell responses to AZD1222 COVID-19 vaccine. The length of the CDR3 is 16 residues. The junction had 6 bases not matched to a gene; V was cut back by 4 bases and J by 0 bases. The V gene's germline CDR1 is MNHEY and CDR2 SVGAGI. Study-wide points: Rises in breadth and depth of Spike-specific TCRs came after two AZD1222 doses. The study identified only a handful of AZD1222 recipients as seropositive at baseline. White British donors predominated, females outnumbered males, and clonal diversity was possibly underestimated.

Clones were sequenced by immunoSEQ multiplex PCR, and TCRdb holds only the in-frame ones, with some missing. The sample shows tens of thousands of clones, roughly 85% of them seen only once. Points on this clone: Its antigen remains unknown.

The sequence derives from an adult in good health. The sample here was peripheral blood, taken on day 0 of AZD1222 vaccination. The gene calls are TRBV6-5 and TRBJ2-3, with 8 bases lining up with TRBD2. CDR3 coding DNA: TGTGCCAGCAGTTCGGCCGCTAGCGGGAGCACAGATACGCAGTATTTT. This sequence encodes CASSSAASGSTDTQYF.